This T cell receptor (beta chain) was sequenced in a study of response to subunit inactivated influenza vaccine. Study-level findings and limits: The study's authors posited that every seasonal influenza vaccination enlists few new T cells.

Germline CDR1 SGHRS, CDR2 YFSETQ. The CDR3 consists of 13 residues. V was shortened by 9 bases and J by 2 bases, with 13 bases between the two germline ends. One entry per CDR3 protein results from TCRdb running MiXCR on the RT-PCR reads. This table holds hundreds of thousands of distinct CDR3 sequences, about 11% found once. With regard to this clonotype: What it recognizes is unknown.

This chain links TRBV5-1 with TRBJ2-3; possibly TRBD1 for D (6 bases). This clonotype was sampled from a man between 45 and 60 years old who received an inactivated influenza vaccine. The material sequenced was PBMCs from blood, taken on the day of vaccination. CDR3 in amino acids: CANSWTATDTQYF. CDR3 nucleotides: TGCGCCAACAGTTGGACAGCCACAGATACGCAGTATTTT.